This T cell receptor (beta chain) was sequenced during a study of cytomegalovirus exposure and HLA in healthy donors. This CDR3 is built from 14 residues. Per germline, CDR1 SGHDT and CDR2 YYEEEE. J was trimmed by 3 bases and V by 0 bases; bases with no gene match: 2. This PCR relied on a set of 60 Vbeta primers and 13 Jbeta primers. Clones were sequenced by immunoSEQ multiplex PCR, and TCRdb holds only the in-frame ones, with some missing. This table holds 160,000 or so clones, around 77% found once. As concerns this clone: Its antigen is not identified.

Study-wide points: TRBV6-2, TRBV6-3 and some other V segments were excluded as indistinguishable. An analysis was carried out later, and it reportedly showed fewer N-insertions in an Asian-associated ancestry cluster than the approximately 700-donor mean. Presence/absence analyses assumed roughly uniform sequencing depth across donors. One variant, a missense change in DCLRE1C, was linked in a later analysis to TCR beta V- and J-gene trimming.

This TCR came from a man between 60 and 75 years old in good health and CMV-seronegative. Sequenced: PBMCs. This chain links TRBV5-6 with TRBJ1-1; TRBD1 agrees at 7 bases. The CDR3 sequence: CASSLDQGDTEAFF. CDR3 nucleotide sequence: TGTGCCAGCAGCTTGGATCAGGGGGACACTGAAGCTTTCTTT. The variable domain in full, completed from reference TRBV5-6 and TRBJ1-1, reads DAGVTQSPTHLIKTRGQQVTLRCSPKSGHDTVSWYQQALGQGPQFIFQYYEEEERQRGNFPDRFSGHQFPNYSSELNVNALLLGDSALYLCASSLDQGDTEAFFGQGTRLTVV.